This entry features one T cell receptor beta chain sequence. What it binds is not known. This CDR3 region has 15 residues. Germline loops: CDR1 SNHLY, CDR2 FYNNEI. J gave up 4 bases and V 4 bases, and 5 bases lay outside the gene matches. This sample is drawn from a study of identical twins. Overall study results and limits: Cord blood's abundant beta clonotypes had fewer insertions, unlike memory repertoires.

TCRdb re-called the 5' RACE reads with MiXCR, one entry per CDR3 protein. Of 250,000 to 300,000 distinct CDR3 sequences listed, roughly 9% were seen once; the top ten hold 7% to 8.5%. This sample was also put to use in a study of yellow fever vaccine responses in identical twins.

Source material: CD8+ T cells sorted from blood. This chain links TRBV2 with TRBJ2-1; 9 bases map to TRBD1. The receptor was isolated from a woman under 30 in good health. The DNA for the CDR3 is TGTGCCAGCAGTGCCCTGGGACAGGGATACAATGAGCAGTTCTTC. Translating it yields CASSALGQGYNEQFF.